The 10 T cell receptor beta chains below all came from one sample that was sequenced in a study of blood T cell repertoires in COVID-19. The table came from immunoSEQ multiplex PCR; TCRdb's copy has only in-frame clones and leaves some out. This repertoire shows about 280,000 clones, approximately 91% found once; its top ten account for 11%. The sample taken for sequencing was peripheral blood. The receptor source for this set is a woman in her twenties or thirties with COVID-19, enrolled during active disease.

The chain carries TRBV6-5 and TRBJ1-3, with TRBD1 as a possible D gene (5 bases). Germline V gene sequence: CDR1 MNHEY, CDR2 SVGAGI. Trimming left V 5 bases short and J 1 base short, with 9 bases between. The CDR3 runs to 14 residues. The CDR3 loop reads CASSPGGSGNTIYF. For the CDR3, the DNA is TGTGCCAGCAGTCCCGGGGGGTCTGGAAACACCATATATTTT.

In this sample, this clone turned up once. The chain joins TRBV19 to TRBJ2-2; possible D gene TRBD2, 6 bases. CDR3 length: 16 residues. Germline CDR1 LNHDA, CDR2 SQIVND (reference sequence). V gave up 3 bases and J gave up 7 bases, with 18 bases separating them. The CDR3 bases are TGTGCCAGTAGTATTCGCTTACTAGCTCTGGGCGGGGAGCTGTTTTTT. It is translated as CASSIRLLALGGELFF.

The V call is TRBV6-2 or TRBV6-3, the J call TRBJ1-1; no clear D gene. Germline V gene lookup returns CDR1 MNHEY and CDR2 SVGEGT. V lost 4 bases and J 1 base, leaving 10 bases between the germline ends. The CDR3 contains 14 residues. This CDR3 is CASSSIRENTEAFF. The CDR3 DNA follows: TGTGCCAGCAGTTCCATTCGCGAGAACACTGAAGCTTTCTTT.

J is TRBJ1-5 and V is TRBV10-3, with D possibly being TRBD1 (6 bases). Germline CDR1 and CDR2: ENHRY and SYGVKD. Trimming shortened V by 4 bases and J by 7 bases, and 17 bases separated the two germline ends. The CDR3 is 15 amino acids. The CDR3 coding sequence is TGTGCCATCAGTGCAGGGGTTCAGTACGGCCAGCCCCAGCATTTT. It translates to CAISAGVQYGQPQHF.

This clone was counted only a few times. The chain combines TRBV2 with TRBJ2-7, with TRBD2 matching over 16 bases. The CDR3 runs to 17 residues. V trimming: 6 bases; J trimming: 5 bases; junction bases outside the gene matches: 10. Germline V CDR1 and CDR2: SNHLY, FYNNEI. The CDR3 region is CASRRGLAGGPRHEQYF. CDR3 in DNA: TGTGCCAGCAGGAGGGGACTAGCGGGAGGGCCAAGGCACGAGCAGTACTTC.

CDR3 sequence (DNA): TGTGCCAGTAGTATACTCACAGGGGGCCACTATGGCTACACCTTC. Translation: CASSILTGGHYGYTF. The chain combines TRBV19 with TRBJ1-2, with 9 nucleotides matching TRBD1. The CDR3 totals 15 residues. Germline loops: CDR1 LNHDA, CDR2 SQIVND (reference sequence). V gave up 2 bases and J gave up 3 bases; unmatched junction bases: 4. Variable domain in full (rest from reference TRBV19 and TRBJ1-2): DGGITQSPKYLFRKEGQNVTLSCEQNLNHDAMYWYRQDPGQGLRLIYYSQIVNDFQKGDIAEGYSVSREKKESFPLTVTSAQKNPTAFYLCASSILTGGHYGYTFGSGTRLTVV.

DNA for the CDR3: TGTGCCAGCAGCATTTCGACAGGGGGCACTGAAGCTTTCTTT. Amino acids: CASSISTGGTEAFF. The chain links TRBV6-5 to TRBJ1-1, with 9 bases fitting TRBD1. Germline V CDR1 and CDR2: MNHEY, SVGAGI. V shed 6 bases, J shed 4 bases, and the junction held 6 bases outside the gene matches. This CDR3 contains 14 residues.

The chain carries TRBV13 and TRBJ1-4; maybe TRBD1 (5 bases). With 5 bases removed from V and 3 bases from J, the gap between germline ends came to 13 bases. Germline CDR1 PRHDT, CDR2 FYEKMQ (reference sequence). There are 15 residues in the CDR3. The CDR3 reads CASSLPRVANEKLFF. CDR3 nucleotides: TGTGCCAGCAGCCTCCCCAGGGTGGCTAATGAAAAACTGTTTTTT. Filled out from reference TRBV13 and TRBJ1-4, the complete variable domain reads AAGVIQSPRHLIKEKRETATLKCYPIPRHDTVYWYQQGPGQDPQFLISFYEKMQSDKGSIPDRFSAQQFSDYHSELNMSSLELGDSALYFCASSLPRVANEKLFFGSGTQLSVL.

The count of this clone is one. The genes are TRBV6-1 and TRBJ2-1; D gene unclear. The V and J ends lost 2 bases and 3 bases respectively, with 5 bases between them. The CDR3 extends over 13 amino acids. CDR1 is MNHNS, CDR2 SASEGT, per germline. The CDR3, as DNA: TGTGCCAGCAGTGAACCTTTCTACAATGAGCAGTTCTTC. It yields the protein CASSEPFYNEQFF.

The chain employs TRBV7-9 and TRBJ2-7; possible D gene TRBD1, 5 bases. The length of the CDR3 is 13 residues. Germline V gene lookup returns CDR1 SEHNR and CDR2 FQNEAQ (reference sequence). V dropped 5 bases and J dropped 6 bases, with 14 bases sitting between them. In DNA form, the CDR3 reads TGTGCCAGCAGCAAAACCTCAGGGCGCGAGCAGTACTTC. It specifies CASSKTSGREQYF. Supplemented by reference TRBV7-9 and TRBJ2-7, the full variable domain reads DTGVSQNPRHKITKRGQNVTFRCDPISEHNRLYWYRQTLGQGPEFLTYFQNEAQLEKSRLLSDRFSAERPKGSFSTLEIQRTEQGDSAMYLCASSKTSGREQYFGPGTRLTVT.